The entry below gives a single T cell receptor beta chain sequence along with its context. The data were taken from a study of blood T cell repertoires in COVID-19. Study-wide context: Researchers got acute and convalescent COVID-19 samples from the United States, Italy and Spain. The analysed material was cDNA or gDNA that came from T cells, B-cell-depleted T cells, or PBMCs.

The CDR3 is made up of 13 amino acids. The V gene's germline CDR1 is SNHLY and CDR2 FYNNEI. Trimming removed 0 bases at V and 8 bases at J, with 11 bases between. Enrolment of Seattle patients took place during active infection, and they were followed longitudinally. TCRdb's copy holds only in-frame clones and misses some; the assay was immunoSEQ multiplex PCR. The table includes 150,000 or so clones, approximately 86% detected once. The specimen sequenced was peripheral blood. The TCR was taken from a woman in her 70s with COVID-19, enrolled during active disease. The chain has TRBV2 and TRBJ2-7; possibly TRBD1 for D (6 bases). The CDR3 region is CASSEATTGQQYF. DNA for the CDR3: TGTGCCAGCAGTGAAGCCACAACAGGGCAGCAGTACTTC. Using reference TRBV2 and TRBJ2-7 for the parts outside the CDR3, the full variable domain is EPEVTQTPSHQVTQMGQEVILRCVPISNHLYFYWYRQILGQKVEFLVSFYNNEISEKSEIFDDQFSVERPDGSNFTLKIRSTKLEDSAMYFCASSEATTGQQYFGPGTRLTVT.